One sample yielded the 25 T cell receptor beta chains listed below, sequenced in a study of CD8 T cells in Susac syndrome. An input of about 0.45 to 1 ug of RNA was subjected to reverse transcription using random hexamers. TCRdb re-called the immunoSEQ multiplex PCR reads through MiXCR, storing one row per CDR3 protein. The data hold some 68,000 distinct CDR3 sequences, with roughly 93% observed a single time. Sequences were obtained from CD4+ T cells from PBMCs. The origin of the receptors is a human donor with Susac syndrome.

CDR3 region: CSASWDNSNQPQHF. The CDR3 bases are TGCAGTGCTAGTTGGGACAATAGCAATCAGCCCCAGCATTTT. The chain combines TRBV20-1 with TRBJ1-5; D might be TRBD1 (6 bases). V lost 3 bases, J lost 0 bases, and 9 bases lay in between. The CDR3 contains 14 residues. From germline, CDR1 is DFQATT and CDR2 SNEGSKA (reference sequence).

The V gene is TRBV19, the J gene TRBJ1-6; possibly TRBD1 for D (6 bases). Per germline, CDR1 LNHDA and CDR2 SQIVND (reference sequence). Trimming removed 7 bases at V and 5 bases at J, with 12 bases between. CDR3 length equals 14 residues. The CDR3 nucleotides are TGTGCCAGTATCGGACAGCCTAATAATTCACCCCTCCACTTT. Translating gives CASIGQPNNSPLHF.

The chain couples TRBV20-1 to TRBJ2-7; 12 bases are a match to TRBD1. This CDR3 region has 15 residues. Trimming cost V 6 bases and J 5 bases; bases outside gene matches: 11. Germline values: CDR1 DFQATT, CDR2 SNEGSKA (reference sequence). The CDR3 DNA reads TGCAGTGCGGGGGCCGGGACAGGGGGCAACGACGAGCAGTACTTC. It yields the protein CSAGAGTGGNDEQYF.

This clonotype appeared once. CDR3 amino acids: CASSWGTSADTQYF. DNA for the CDR3: TGCGCCAGCAGCTGGGGGACTAGCGCAGATACGCAGTATTTT. The J gene is TRBJ2-3, the V gene TRBV5-1; 10 positions agree with TRBD2. CDR1 is SGHRS and CDR2 is YFSETQ in the germline V gene. V lost 3 bases, J lost 4 bases, and 2 bases stayed unmatched. The CDR3 sequence is 14 residues long.

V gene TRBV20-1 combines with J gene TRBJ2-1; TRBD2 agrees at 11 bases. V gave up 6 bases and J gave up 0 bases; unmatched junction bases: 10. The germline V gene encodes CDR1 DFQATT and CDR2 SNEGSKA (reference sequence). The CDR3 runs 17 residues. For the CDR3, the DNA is TGCAGTGCGAGGGGACTAGCGGTCCGGAGCTCCTACAATGAGCAGTTCTTC. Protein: CSARGLAVRSSYNEQFF.

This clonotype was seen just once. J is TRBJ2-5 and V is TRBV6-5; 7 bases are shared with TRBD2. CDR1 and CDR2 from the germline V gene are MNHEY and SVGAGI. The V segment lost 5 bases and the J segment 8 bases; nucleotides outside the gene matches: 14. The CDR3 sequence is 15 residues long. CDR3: CASSRVRDAGDTQYF. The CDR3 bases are TGTGCCAGCAGTCGCGTCCGGGACGCGGGAGACACCCAGTACTTC.

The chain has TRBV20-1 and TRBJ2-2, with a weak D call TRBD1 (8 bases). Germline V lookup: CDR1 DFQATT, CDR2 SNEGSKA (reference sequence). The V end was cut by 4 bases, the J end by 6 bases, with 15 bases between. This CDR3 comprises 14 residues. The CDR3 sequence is CSATRTGRAGELFF. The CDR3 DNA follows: TGCAGTGCTACAAGGACAGGGAGGGCCGGGGAGCTGTTTTTT.

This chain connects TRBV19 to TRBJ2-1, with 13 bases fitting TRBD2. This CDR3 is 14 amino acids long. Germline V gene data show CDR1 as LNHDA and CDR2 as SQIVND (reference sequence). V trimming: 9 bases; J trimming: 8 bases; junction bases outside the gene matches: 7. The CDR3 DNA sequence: TGTGCCAGCCAAACTAGCGGGGGGGCTTATGAGCAGTTCTTC. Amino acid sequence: CASQTSGGAYEQFF.

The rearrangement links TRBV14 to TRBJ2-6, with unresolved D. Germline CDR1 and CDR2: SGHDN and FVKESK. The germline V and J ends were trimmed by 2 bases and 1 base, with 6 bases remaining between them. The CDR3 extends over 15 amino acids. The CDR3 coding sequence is TGTGCCAGCAGCCAATTGGGTTCTGGGGCCAACGTCCTGACTTTC. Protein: CASSQLGSGANVLTF. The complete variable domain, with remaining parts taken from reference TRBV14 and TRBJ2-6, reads EAGVTQFPSHSVIEKGQTVTLRCDPISGHDNLYWYRRVMGKEIKFLLHFVKESKQDESGMPNNRFLAERTGGTYSTLKVQPAELEDSGVYFCASSQLGSGANVLTFGAGSRLTVL.

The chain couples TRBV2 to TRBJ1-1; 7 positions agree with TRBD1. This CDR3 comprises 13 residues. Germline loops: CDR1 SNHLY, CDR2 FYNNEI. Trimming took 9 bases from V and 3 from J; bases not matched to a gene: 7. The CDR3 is CASYEGGYTEAFF. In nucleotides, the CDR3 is TGTGCCAGTTACGAAGGGGGCTACACTGAAGCTTTCTTT.

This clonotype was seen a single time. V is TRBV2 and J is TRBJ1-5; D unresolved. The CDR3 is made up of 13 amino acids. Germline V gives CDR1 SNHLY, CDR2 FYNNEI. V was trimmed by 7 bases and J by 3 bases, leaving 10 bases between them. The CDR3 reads CASKDTHNQPQHF. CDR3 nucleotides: TGTGCCAGCAAAGACACCCACAATCAGCCCCAGCATTTT.

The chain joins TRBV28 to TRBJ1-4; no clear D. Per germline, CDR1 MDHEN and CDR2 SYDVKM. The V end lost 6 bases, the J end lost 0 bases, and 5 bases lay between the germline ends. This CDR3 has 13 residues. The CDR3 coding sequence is TGTGCCAGCAGAGACTCAACTAATGAAAAACTGTTTTTT. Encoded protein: CASRDSTNEKLFF.

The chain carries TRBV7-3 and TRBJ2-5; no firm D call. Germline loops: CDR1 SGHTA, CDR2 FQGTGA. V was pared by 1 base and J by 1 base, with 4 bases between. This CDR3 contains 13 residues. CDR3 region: CASSLNSQETQYF. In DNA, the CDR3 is TGTGCCAGCAGCTTAAACAGCCAAGAGACCCAGTACTTC.

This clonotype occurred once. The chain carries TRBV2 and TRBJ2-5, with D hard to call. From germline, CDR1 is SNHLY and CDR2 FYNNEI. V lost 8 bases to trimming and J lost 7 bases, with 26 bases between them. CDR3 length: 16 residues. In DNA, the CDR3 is TGTGCCAGCCACCTACTCCTCCAGAAAGCCTCAGGGACCCAGTACTTC. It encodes CASHLLLQKASGTQYF.

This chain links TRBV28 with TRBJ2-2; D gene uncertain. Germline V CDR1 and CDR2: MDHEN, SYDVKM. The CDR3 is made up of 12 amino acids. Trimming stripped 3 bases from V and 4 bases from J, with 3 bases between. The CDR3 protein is CASSFSTGELFF. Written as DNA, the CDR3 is TGTGCCAGCAGTTTTTCCACCGGGGAGCTGTTTTTT. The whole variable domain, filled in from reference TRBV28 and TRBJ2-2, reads DVKVTQSSRYLVKRTGEKVFLECVQDMDHENMFWYRQDPGLGLRLIYFSYDVKMKEKGDIPEGYSVSREKKERFSLILESASTNQTSMYLCASSFSTGELFFGEGSRLTVL.

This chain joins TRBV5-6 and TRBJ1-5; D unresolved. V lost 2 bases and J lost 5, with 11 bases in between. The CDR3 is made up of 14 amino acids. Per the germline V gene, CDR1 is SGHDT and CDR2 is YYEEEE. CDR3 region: CASSLMGSHQPQHF. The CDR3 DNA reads TGTGCCAGCAGCTTAATGGGGAGCCATCAGCCCCAGCATTTT.

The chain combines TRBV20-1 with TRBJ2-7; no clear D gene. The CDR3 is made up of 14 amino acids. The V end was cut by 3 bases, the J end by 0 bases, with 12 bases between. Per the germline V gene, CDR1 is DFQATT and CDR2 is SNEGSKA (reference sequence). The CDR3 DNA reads TGCAGTGCTAGGGCCGCATTGAGCTCCTACGAGCAGTACTTC. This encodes CSARAALSSYEQYF.

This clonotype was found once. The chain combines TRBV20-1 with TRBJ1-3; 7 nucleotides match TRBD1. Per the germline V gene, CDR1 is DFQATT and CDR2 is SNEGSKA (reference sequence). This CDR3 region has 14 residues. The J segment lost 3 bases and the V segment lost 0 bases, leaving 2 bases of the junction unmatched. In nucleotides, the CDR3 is TGCAGTGCTAGAGACGACAGGGTTGGAAACACCATATATTTT. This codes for CSARDDRVGNTIYF.

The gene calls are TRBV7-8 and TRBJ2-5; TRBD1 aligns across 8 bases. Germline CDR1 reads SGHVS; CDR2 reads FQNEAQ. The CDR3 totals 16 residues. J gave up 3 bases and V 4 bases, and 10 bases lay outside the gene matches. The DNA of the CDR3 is TGTGCCAGCAGCTCGGACAGGGTACACAACAAAGAGACCCAGTACTTC. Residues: CASSSDRVHNKETQYF.

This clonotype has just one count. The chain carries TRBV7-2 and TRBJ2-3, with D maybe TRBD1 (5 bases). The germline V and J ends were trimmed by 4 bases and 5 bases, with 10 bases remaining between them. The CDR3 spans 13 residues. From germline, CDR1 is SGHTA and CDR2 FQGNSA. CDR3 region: CASSSLREDTQYF. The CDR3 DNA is TGTGCCAGCAGCTCTCTCAGGGAAGATACGCAGTATTTT.

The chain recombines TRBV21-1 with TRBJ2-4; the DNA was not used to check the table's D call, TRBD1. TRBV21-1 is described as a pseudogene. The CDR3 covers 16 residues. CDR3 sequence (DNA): TGTGCCAGCAGCAAAGCAAGGGCAGGGGGAAAAAACATTCAGTACTTC. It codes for CASSKARAGGKNIQYF.

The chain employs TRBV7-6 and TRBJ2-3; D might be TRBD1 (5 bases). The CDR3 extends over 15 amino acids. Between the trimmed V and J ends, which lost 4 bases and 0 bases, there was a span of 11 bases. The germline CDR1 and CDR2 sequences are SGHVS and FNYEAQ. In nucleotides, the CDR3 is TGTGCCAGCAGCTCCTCGACAGTAAGCACAGATACGCAGTATTTT. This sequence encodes CASSSSTVSTDTQYF.

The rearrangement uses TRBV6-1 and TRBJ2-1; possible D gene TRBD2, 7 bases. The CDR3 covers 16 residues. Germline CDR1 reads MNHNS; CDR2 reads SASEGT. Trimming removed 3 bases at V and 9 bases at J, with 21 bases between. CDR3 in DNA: TGTGCCAGCAGTGACCCCTCGGGGGGCGCGGCTTTTGAGCAGTTCTTC. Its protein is CASSDPSGGAAFEQFF.

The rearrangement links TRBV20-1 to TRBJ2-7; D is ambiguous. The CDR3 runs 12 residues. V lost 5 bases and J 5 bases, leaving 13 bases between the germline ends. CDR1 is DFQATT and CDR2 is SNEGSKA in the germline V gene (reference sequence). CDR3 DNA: TGCAGTGCTTCGGGCCCGTCGGACGAGCAGTACTTC. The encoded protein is CSASGPSDEQYF.

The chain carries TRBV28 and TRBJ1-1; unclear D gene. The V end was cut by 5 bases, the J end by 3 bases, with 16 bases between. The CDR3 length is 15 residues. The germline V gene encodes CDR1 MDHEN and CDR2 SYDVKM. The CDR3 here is CASSPRTGKDTEAFF. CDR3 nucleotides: TGTGCCAGCAGTCCAAGGACGGGGAAGGACACTGAAGCTTTCTTT.